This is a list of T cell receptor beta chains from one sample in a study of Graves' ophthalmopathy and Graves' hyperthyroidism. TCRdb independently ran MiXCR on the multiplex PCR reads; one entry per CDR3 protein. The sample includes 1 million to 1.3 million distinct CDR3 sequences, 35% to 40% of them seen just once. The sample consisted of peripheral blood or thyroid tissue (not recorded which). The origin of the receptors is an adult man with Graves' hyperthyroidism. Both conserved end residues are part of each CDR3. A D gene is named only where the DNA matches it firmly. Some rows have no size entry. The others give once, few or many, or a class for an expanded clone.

CDR3 protein: CASSPGPVEQYF
CDR3 DNA: TGTGCCAGCAGCCCCGGACCGGTCGAGCAGTACTTC
J gene: TRBJ2-7
clone size: many
V gene: TRBV14
CDR3 length: 12
D gene: .

CDR3 protein: CATGRSEYTGELFF
CDR3 DNA: TGTGCCACGGGACGAAGCGAATACACCGGGGAGCTGTTTTTT
J gene: TRBJ2-2
clone size: many
V gene: TRBV12-3/TRBV12-4
CDR3 length: 14
D gene: .

CDR3 protein: CSVRAADGYTIYF
CDR3 DNA: TGCAGCGTTAGGGCTGCGGATGGCTACACCATATATTTT
J gene: TRBJ1-3
clone size: .
V gene: TRBV29-1
CDR3 length: 13
D gene: .

CDR3 protein: CASSALGSDQPQHF
CDR3 DNA: TGTGCCAGCAGCGCCCTAGGTTCGGATCAGCCCCAGCATTTT
J gene: TRBJ1-5
clone size: .
V gene: TRBV9
CDR3 length: 14
D gene: .

CDR3 protein: CASSLSGAYEQYF
CDR3 DNA: TGTGCCAGCAGCCTATCAGGAGCCTACGAGCAGTACTTC
J gene: TRBJ2-7
clone size: many
V gene: TRBV12-3/TRBV12-4
CDR3 length: 13
D gene: .

CDR3 protein: CASSQEARQGGDEQYF
CDR3 DNA: TGTGCCAGCAGCCAAGAAGCGAGACAGGGTGGCGACGAGCAGTACTTC
J gene: TRBJ2-7
clone size: few
V gene: TRBV7-2
CDR3 length: 16
D gene: TRBD1

CDR3 protein: CASSLDRGHTGELFF
CDR3 DNA: TGTGCCAGCAGCCTCGACAGGGGGCACACCGGGGAGCTGTTTTTT
J gene: TRBJ2-2
clone size: .
V gene: TRBV7-2
CDR3 length: 15
D gene: TRBD1

CDR3 protein: CASSPRGLAGQETQYF
CDR3 DNA: TGTGCCAGCAGCCCAAGGGGACTAGCGGGACAAGAGACCCAGTACTTC
J gene: TRBJ2-5
clone size: many
V gene: TRBV7-3
CDR3 length: 16
D gene: TRBD2

CDR3 protein: CSEKLAGSSYEQYF
CDR3 DNA: TGCAGTGAAAAACTAGCGGGAAGCTCCTACGAGCAGTACTTC
J gene: TRBJ2-7
clone size: many
V gene: TRBV20-1
CDR3 length: 14
D gene: TRBD2

CDR3 protein: CASSAPTRREWRETQYF
CDR3 DNA: TGTGCCAGCAGTGCTCCCACCCGGAGGGAGTGGAGGGAGACCCAGTACTTC
J gene: TRBJ2-5
clone size: .
V gene: TRBV25-1
CDR3 length: 17
D gene: .

CDR3 protein: CSVERTGDQETQYF
CDR3 DNA: TGCAGCGTTGAACGGACAGGGGACCAAGAGACCCAGTACTTC
J gene: TRBJ2-5
clone size: many
V gene: TRBV29-1
CDR3 length: 14
D gene: TRBD1

CDR3 protein: CASSPSARQSNQPQHF
CDR3 DNA: TGTGCCAGCAGCCCATCTGCCCGACAGAGCAATCAGCCCCAGCATTTT
J gene: TRBJ1-5
clone size: many
V gene: TRBV4-2
CDR3 length: 16
D gene: .

CDR3 protein: CSALRGTGSSRKLFF
CDR3 DNA: TGCAGCGCCTTGAGGGGGACAGGGAGTTCGCGAAAACTGTTTTTT
J gene: TRBJ1-4
clone size: few
V gene: TRBV29-1
CDR3 length: 15
D gene: TRBD1

CDR3 protein: CASSSAGTGGSNYGYTF
CDR3 DNA: TGTGCCAGCAGCTCCGCCGGGACAGGGGGATCTAACTATGGCTACACCTTC
J gene: TRBJ1-2
clone size: .
V gene: TRBV13
CDR3 length: 17
D gene: TRBD1

CDR3 protein: CASSVDRAYQETQHF
CDR3 DNA: TGTGCCAGCAGTGTAGACAGGGCCTACCAAGAGACCCAGCATTTT
J gene: TRBJ1-5
clone size: .
V gene: TRBV25-1
CDR3 length: 15
D gene: TRBD1